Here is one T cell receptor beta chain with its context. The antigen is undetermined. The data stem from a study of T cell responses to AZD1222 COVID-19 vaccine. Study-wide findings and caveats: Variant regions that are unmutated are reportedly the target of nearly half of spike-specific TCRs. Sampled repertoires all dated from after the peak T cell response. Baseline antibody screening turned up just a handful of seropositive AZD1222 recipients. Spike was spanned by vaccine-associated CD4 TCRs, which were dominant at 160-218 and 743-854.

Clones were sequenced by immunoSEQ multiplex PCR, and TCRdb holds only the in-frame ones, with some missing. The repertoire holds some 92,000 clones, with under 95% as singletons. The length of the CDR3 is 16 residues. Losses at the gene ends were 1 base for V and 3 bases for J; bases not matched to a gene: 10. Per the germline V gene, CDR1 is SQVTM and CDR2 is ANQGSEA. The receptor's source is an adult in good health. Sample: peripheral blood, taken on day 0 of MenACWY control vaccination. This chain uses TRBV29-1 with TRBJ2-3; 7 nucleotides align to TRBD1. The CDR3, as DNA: TGCAGCGTTGAAGTTGACCCAGGGGGTGGGACAGATACGCAGTATTTT. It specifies CSVEVDPGGGTDTQYF.